This is a list of T cell receptor beta chains from one sample in a study of blood T cell repertoires in COVID-19. Measured with immunoSEQ multiplex PCR; TCRdb has only the in-frame clones, and not every one. The data contain about 140,000 clones, 70% to 90% of them singletons. Sequencing input: peripheral blood. The receptors shown here come from a human donor in a cohort sampled during active COVID-19. Each CDR3 is given with its conserved first and last residue. The order of the fields is clone size, D gene, J gene, CDR3 length, V gene, CDR3 DNA, CDR3 protein. The D gene is left open where the match is weak. The listing skips clone size in some rows; elsewhere it reads once, few, many or a size class.

abundance: .
d_gene: TRBD2
j_gene: TRBJ2-1
len: 13
v_gene: TRBV6-5
CDR3nt: TGTGCCAGCAGGGGGACTAGCGGACATGAGCAGTTCTTC
CDR3aa: CASRGTSGHEQFF

abundance: .
d_gene: TRBD1
j_gene: TRBJ1-2
len: 13
v_gene: TRBV30
CDR3nt: TGTGCCTGGACCCTGACAGGGTCCTATGGCTACACCTTC
CDR3aa: CAWTLTGSYGYTF

abundance: .
d_gene: .
j_gene: TRBJ2-2
len: 17
v_gene: TRBV5-1
CDR3nt: TGCGCCAGCAGCTTGGCCCTACCGGGACAAGGTCTCGGGGAGCTGTTTTTT
CDR3aa: CASSLALPGQGLGELFF

abundance: many
d_gene: .
j_gene: TRBJ2-3
len: 14
v_gene: TRBV20-1
CDR3nt: TGCAGTGCTAGTAGTGCGGTGGGCACAGATACGCAGTATTTT
CDR3aa: CSASSAVGTDTQYF

abundance: .
d_gene: TRBD1
j_gene: TRBJ2-5
len: 13
v_gene: TRBV29-1
CDR3nt: TGCAGCGTTCAACAGGGGGCCAGGGAGACCCAGTACTTC
CDR3aa: CSVQQGARETQYF

abundance: once
d_gene: .
j_gene: TRBJ1-4
len: 16
v_gene: TRBV6-5
CDR3nt: .
CDR3aa: CASSSSAGAANEKLFF

abundance: .
d_gene: TRBD1
j_gene: TRBJ2-7
len: 14
v_gene: TRBV28
CDR3nt: TGTGCCAGCAGTTTACCGACAGGGAGTTACGAGCAGTACTTC
CDR3aa: CASSLPTGSYEQYF

abundance: .
d_gene: .
j_gene: TRBJ2-7
len: 16
v_gene: TRBV18
CDR3nt: TGTGCCAGCTCACCACGACGGACAGAAGTCTCCTACGAGCAGTACTTC
CDR3aa: CASSPRRTEVSYEQYF

abundance: .
d_gene: TRBD2
j_gene: TRBJ2-3
len: 16
v_gene: TRBV30
CDR3nt: TGTGCCTGGAAGTTGGGCGGGAGGAGACCGGCAGATACGCAGTATTTT
CDR3aa: CAWKLGGRRPADTQYF

abundance: .
d_gene: .
j_gene: TRBJ2-4
len: 17
v_gene: TRBV21-1
CDR3nt: TGTGCCAGCAGCAAAGGTGCTAGCGGGTGGGCCAAAAACATTCAGTACTTC
CDR3aa: CASSKGASGWAKNIQYF

abundance: .
d_gene: TRBD2
j_gene: TRBJ2-1
len: 15
v_gene: TRBV5-1
CDR3nt: TGCGCCAGCAGCTACTCGGACAGCGGGAGATATGAGCAGTTCTTC
CDR3aa: CASSYSDSGRYEQFF

abundance: .
d_gene: TRBD1
j_gene: TRBJ1-2
len: 13
v_gene: TRBV5-6
CDR3nt: TGTGCCAGCAGCTTGGGGACAGGGGGCGGCTACACCTTC
CDR3aa: CASSLGTGGGYTF

abundance: .
d_gene: TRBD2
j_gene: TRBJ2-1
len: 16
v_gene: TRBV19
CDR3nt: TGTGCCAGTAGTATAGATCTCGGCGGGAGTCTAGATGAGCAGTTCTTC
CDR3aa: CASSIDLGGSLDEQFF

abundance: .
d_gene: TRBD1
j_gene: TRBJ2-7
len: 13
v_gene: TRBV29-1
CDR3nt: TGCAGCGTTGAAGGACAGGGCCGCTACGAGCAGTACTTC
CDR3aa: CSVEGQGRYEQYF

abundance: once
d_gene: TRBD1
j_gene: TRBJ1-4
len: 14
v_gene: TRBV11-2
CDR3nt: TGTGCCAGCAGCGACAGGGTAACTAATGAAAAACTGTTTTTT
CDR3aa: CASSDRVTNEKLFF

abundance: .
d_gene: .
j_gene: TRBJ1-3
len: 16
v_gene: TRBV4-1
CDR3nt: TGCGCCAGCAGCCCGGAGGCGGGGGCAGGGGGAAACACCATATATTTT
CDR3aa: CASSPEAGAGGNTIYF

abundance: .
d_gene: .
j_gene: TRBJ2-7
len: 16
v_gene: TRBV7-8
CDR3nt: TGTGCCAGCAGCTTACTAGGGAGGAGGAGCTCCTACGAGCAGTACTTC
CDR3aa: CASSLLGRRSSYEQYF

abundance: .
d_gene: TRBD2
j_gene: TRBJ2-3
len: 13
v_gene: TRBV7-9
CDR3nt: TGTGCCAGCAGCCGCGGGGGGGCAGATACGCAGTATTTT
CDR3aa: CASSRGGADTQYF

abundance: .
d_gene: TRBD1
j_gene: TRBJ2-5
len: 14
v_gene: TRBV11-3
CDR3nt: TGTGCCAGCAGCGGACAGGGGCTTCAAGAGACCCAGTACTTC
CDR3aa: CASSGQGLQETQYF

abundance: .
d_gene: .
j_gene: TRBJ1-1
len: 13
v_gene: TRBV19
CDR3nt: TGTGCCAGTAGGGGAGGGGGGGAAATAAGAGCTTTCTTT
CDR3aa: CASRGGGEIRAFF

abundance: few
d_gene: .
j_gene: TRBJ1-4
len: 13
v_gene: TRBV28
CDR3nt: TGTGCCAGCAGTTTATATGAGAATGAAAAACTGTTTTTT
CDR3aa: CASSLYENEKLFF

abundance: .
d_gene: .
j_gene: TRBJ1-4
len: 15
v_gene: TRBV18
CDR3nt: TGTGCCAGCTCACCACCGGGGGGGAGCGGTGAAAAACTGTTTTTT
CDR3aa: CASSPPGGSGEKLFF

abundance: .
d_gene: .
j_gene: TRBJ2-2
len: 15
v_gene: TRBV4-2
CDR3nt: TGTGCCAGCAGCCAAGTACAGGGAACTACCGGGGAGCTGTTTTTT
CDR3aa: CASSQVQGTTGELFF

abundance: .
d_gene: TRBD2
j_gene: TRBJ2-2
len: 16
v_gene: TRBV2
CDR3nt: TGTGCCAGCAACACGGGAGGGGCGGATAGCACCGGGGAGCTGTTTTTT
CDR3aa: CASNTGGADSTGELFF

abundance: .
d_gene: .
j_gene: TRBJ2-7
len: 16
v_gene: TRBV10-1
CDR3nt: TGCGCCAGCAGTGAGTACCCACGGGGTTTCGCCTACGAGCAGTACTTC
CDR3aa: CASSEYPRGFAYEQYF

abundance: .
d_gene: .
j_gene: TRBJ1-4
len: 13
v_gene: TRBV27
CDR3nt: TGTGCCAGCAGTTTAAACAGAAATGAAAAACTGTTTTTT
CDR3aa: CASSLNRNEKLFF

abundance: .
d_gene: .
j_gene: TRBJ1-1
len: 16
v_gene: TRBV30
CDR3nt: TGTGCCTGGAGTGTATACGATTTGCAGGGCTCGACTGAAGCTTTCTTT
CDR3aa: CAWSVYDLQGSTEAFF

abundance: few
d_gene: TRBD1
j_gene: TRBJ2-3
len: 17
v_gene: TRBV4-1
CDR3nt: TGCGCCAGCAGCCAAGAAGTCACGGGACAGTTAACAGATACGCAGTATTTT
CDR3aa: CASSQEVTGQLTDTQYF

abundance: .
d_gene: TRBD1
j_gene: TRBJ2-7
len: 14
v_gene: TRBV28
CDR3nt: TGTGCCAGCAGTTGGACAGGGAAGGAATACGAGCAGTACTTC
CDR3aa: CASSWTGKEYEQYF

abundance: .
d_gene: .
j_gene: TRBJ2-7
len: 15
v_gene: TRBV28
CDR3nt: TGTGCCAGCAGTTTACTGGGGGCAAGCTCCTACGAGCAGTACTTC
CDR3aa: CASSLLGASSYEQYF

abundance: .
d_gene: .
j_gene: TRBJ2-1
len: 15
v_gene: TRBV18
CDR3nt: TGTGCCAGCTCACCGGACAGCGGTTTTATCAATGAGCAGTTCTTC
CDR3aa: CASSPDSGFINEQFF

abundance: .
d_gene: .
j_gene: TRBJ1-5
len: 15
v_gene: TRBV6-2/TRBV6-3
CDR3nt: TGTGCCAGCAGTTACGTCTTGAGGAGCAATCAGCCCCAGCATTTT
CDR3aa: CASSYVLRSNQPQHF

abundance: .
d_gene: .
j_gene: TRBJ1-1
len: 13
v_gene: TRBV11-2
CDR3nt: TGTGCCAGCAGCCTTAATCTGAACACTGAAGCTTTCTTT
CDR3aa: CASSLNLNTEAFF

abundance: .
d_gene: .
j_gene: TRBJ1-1
len: 13
v_gene: TRBV28
CDR3nt: TGTGCCAGCACCTTAGGGGAGAACACTGAAGCTTTCTTT
CDR3aa: CASTLGENTEAFF

abundance: .
d_gene: TRBD1
j_gene: TRBJ1-4
len: 16
v_gene: TRBV5-6
CDR3nt: TGTGCCAGCAGCTTGGCGCCGGGACAGAACCATGAAAAACTGTTTTTT
CDR3aa: CASSLAPGQNHEKLFF

abundance: once
d_gene: .
j_gene: TRBJ1-5
len: 13
v_gene: TRBV11-2
CDR3nt: TGTGCCAGCAGCTTAGACCCTGTCGAGCCCCAGCATTTT
CDR3aa: CASSLDPVEPQHF

abundance: .
d_gene: .
j_gene: TRBJ1-2
len: 13
v_gene: TRBV6-6
CDR3nt: TGTGCCAGCACCATACAGGGTTACTATGGCTACACCTTC
CDR3aa: CASTIQGYYGYTF

abundance: few
d_gene: TRBD1
j_gene: TRBJ1-1
len: 13
v_gene: TRBV7-3
CDR3nt: TGTGCCAGCAGCCCAACAGGGGATGATGAAGCTTTCTTT
CDR3aa: CASSPTGDDEAFF

abundance: few
d_gene: .
j_gene: TRBJ1-2
len: 13
v_gene: TRBV19
CDR3nt: TGTGCCAGTAGTATACCGTCAGACTATGGCTACACCTTC
CDR3aa: CASSIPSDYGYTF

abundance: .
d_gene: .
j_gene: TRBJ1-4
len: 15
v_gene: TRBV28
CDR3nt: TGTGCCAGCAGCCGCTCGGGACAATGGGCGGAAAAACTGTTTTTT
CDR3aa: CASSRSGQWAEKLFF

abundance: few
d_gene: .
j_gene: TRBJ1-1
len: 13
v_gene: TRBV11-2
CDR3nt: TGTGCCAGCAGCTTAGGTACTAACACTGAAGCTTTCTTT
CDR3aa: CASSLGTNTEAFF

abundance: few
d_gene: TRBD2
j_gene: TRBJ2-2
len: 16
v_gene: TRBV2
CDR3nt: TGTGCCAGCTCTATAGCGGGAGGGCCGGGCACCGGGGAGCTGTTTTTT
CDR3aa: CASSIAGGPGTGELFF

abundance: .
d_gene: .
j_gene: TRBJ1-2
len: 16
v_gene: TRBV28
CDR3nt: TGTGCCAGCAGTTCCAACCCCGCCAGGGAATTGGGAGGCTACACCTTC
CDR3aa: CASSSNPARELGGYTF

abundance: .
d_gene: .
j_gene: TRBJ2-3
len: 16
v_gene: TRBV7-9
CDR3nt: TGTGCCAGCAGCTTAGTTCTCTCGGGGAGCACAGATACGCAGTATTTT
CDR3aa: CASSLVLSGSTDTQYF

abundance: .
d_gene: TRBD2
j_gene: TRBJ2-3
len: 19
v_gene: TRBV13
CDR3nt: TGTGCCAGCAGCTTAGAGGCTAGCGGGGGGGCCCGGGACACAGATACGCAGTATTTT
CDR3aa: CASSLEASGGARDTDTQYF

abundance: .
d_gene: TRBD1
j_gene: TRBJ2-1
len: 15
v_gene: TRBV18
CDR3nt: TGTGCCAGCTCACCCGACAGGGGTAATTACAATGAGCAGTTCTTC
CDR3aa: CASSPDRGNYNEQFF

abundance: .
d_gene: .
j_gene: TRBJ2-7
len: 13
v_gene: TRBV12-3/TRBV12-4
CDR3nt: TGTGCCAGCAGTTTTGGACAGCGCCAGGAGCAGTACTTC
CDR3aa: CASSFGQRQEQYF

abundance: .
d_gene: .
j_gene: TRBJ2-6
len: 15
v_gene: TRBV29-1
CDR3nt: TGCAGCGCCCGATCAGGGGGGAATGGGGCCAACGTCCTGACTTTC
CDR3aa: CSARSGGNGANVLTF

abundance: .
d_gene: TRBD1
j_gene: TRBJ1-1
len: 11
v_gene: TRBV7-8
CDR3nt: TGTGCCAGCAGCTCCACAGGGGGAGCTTTCTTT
CDR3aa: CASSSTGGAFF

abundance: few
d_gene: TRBD1
j_gene: TRBJ1-1
len: 15
v_gene: TRBV11-2
CDR3nt: TGTGCCAGCAGCTCACAGGGGCGGCAGGCGGATGAAGCTTTCTTT
CDR3aa: CASSSQGRQADEAFF